This T cell receptor beta chain was captured in a study of blood T cell repertoires in COVID-19. The data were produced by immunoSEQ multiplex PCR, yet TCRdb's version contains in-frame clones alone and is incomplete. The sample yields under 250,000 clones, more than 80% seen once. There are a few counts of this clone. CDR1 and CDR2 from the germline V gene are LNHDA and SQIVND (reference sequence). The CDR3 extends over 15 amino acids. V was clipped by 5 bases and J by 0 bases, with 11 bases between them. The rearrangement links TRBV19 to TRBJ1-5, with D uncertain. The specimen sequenced was peripheral blood. This TCR came from a man aged 30-40 years with COVID-19, enrolled during active disease. CDR3 in amino acids: CASSVYLLSNQPQHF. DNA for the CDR3: TGTGCCAGTAGTGTGTACTTACTTAGCAATCAGCCCCAGCATTTT.